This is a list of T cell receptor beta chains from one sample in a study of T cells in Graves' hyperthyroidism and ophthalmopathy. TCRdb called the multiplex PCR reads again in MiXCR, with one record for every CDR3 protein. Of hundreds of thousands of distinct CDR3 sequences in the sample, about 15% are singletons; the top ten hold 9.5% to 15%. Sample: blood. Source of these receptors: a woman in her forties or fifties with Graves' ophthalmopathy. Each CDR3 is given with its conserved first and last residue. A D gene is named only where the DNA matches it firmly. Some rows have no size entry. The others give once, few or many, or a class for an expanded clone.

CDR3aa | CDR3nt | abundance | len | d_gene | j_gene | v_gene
CASSQAGLGGANVLTF | TGCGCCAGCAGCCAAGCCGGACTGGGTGGGGCCAACGTCCTGACTTTC | few | 16 | NA | TRBJ2-6 | TRBV4-1
CARVKTEKTNYGYTF | TGTGCCAGAGTCAAAACAGAGAAGACAAACTATGGCTACACCTTC | many | 15 | NA | TRBJ1-2 | TRBV2
CASSKRTSGSGETQYF | TGCGCCAGCAGCAAACGGACTAGCGGGTCCGGTGAGACCCAGTACTTC | many | 16 | TRBD2 | TRBJ2-5 | TRBV5-1
CASSLSRQPYGYTF | TGTGCCAGCAGCTTATCAAGACAACCCTATGGCTACACCTTC | many | 14 | NA | TRBJ1-2 | TRBV7-8
CASSAKGEQAFF | TGTGCCAGCAGCGCTAAGGGGGAGCAAGCTTTCTTT | few | 12 | NA | TRBJ1-1 | TRBV5-4
CASAARQGFMNTEAFF | TGTGCCAGCGCAGCCCGACAGGGCTTCATGAACACTGAAGCTTTCTTT | many | 16 | TRBD1 | TRBJ1-1 | TRBV7-9
CASSRDRPTNEKLFF | TGTGCCAGCAGCAGGGACAGGCCAACTAATGAAAAACTGTTTTTT | many | 15 | TRBD1 | TRBJ1-4 | TRBV7-8
CASSLTGTSGETQYF | TGTGCCAGCAGCTTAACAGGGACTAGCGGAGAGACCCAGTACTTC | many | 15 | TRBD2 | TRBJ2-5 | TRBV7-3
CASSYADRSVEPQHF | TGTGCCAGCAGTTACGCGGACAGATCAGTAGAGCCCCAGCATTTT | many | 15 | NA | TRBJ1-5 | TRBV6-2/TRBV6-3
CSVGMILGKGVYNEQFF | TGCAGCGTTGGGATGATTTTGGGGAAGGGCGTCTACAATGAGCAGTTCTTC | many | 17 | NA | TRBJ2-1 | TRBV29-1
CASSYSRRTTSESSYNEQFF | TGTGCCAGCAGTTATAGTCGTCGGACGACTAGCGAGAGCTCCTACAATGAGCAGTTCTTC | many | 20 | TRBD2 | TRBJ2-1 | TRBV6-2/TRBV6-3
CASTSIRKRTTIDGYTF | TGTGCCAGCACCTCCATCAGGAAGCGAACAACTATTGATGGCTACACCTTC | many | 17 | NA | TRBJ1-2 | TRBV12-3/TRBV12-4
CASSLMEVVDGYTF | TGTGCCAGCAGTTTGATGGAGGTGGTGGATGGCTACACCTTC | many | 14 | NA | TRBJ1-2 | TRBV28
CAINPKAGVTDTQYF | TGTGCCATCAACCCCAAAGCGGGAGTGACAGATACGCAGTATTTT | few | 15 | TRBD2 | TRBJ2-3 | TRBV7-9
CASSLTGGRALYNEQFF | TGTGCCAGCAGCTTAACGGGCGGGAGGGCCTTATACAATGAGCAGTTCTTC | NA | 17 | TRBD2 | TRBJ2-1 | TRBV7-3
CASSLVGGITYEQYF | TGTGCCAGCAGCTTAGTTGGCGGGATCACCTACGAGCAGTACTTC | many | 15 | NA | TRBJ2-7 | TRBV11-2
CASRRGQDQPQHF | TGCGCCAGCAGAAGAGGACAGGATCAGCCCCAGCATTTT | NA | 13 | TRBD1 | TRBJ1-5 | TRBV5-1
CASSKGGRSNTGELFF | TGTGCCAGCAGCAAGGGTGGCCGTTCGAACACCGGGGAGCTGTTTTTT | few | 16 | NA | TRBJ2-2 | TRBV7-9
CASSEQGTLIHF | TGTGCCAGCAGCGAACAGGGGACTCTAATCCACTTT | few | 12 | TRBD1 | TRBJ1-6 | TRBV14
CSARDDTGNTEAFF | TGCAGTGCTAGAGATGATACAGGGAACACTGAAGCTTTCTTT | NA | 14 | NA | TRBJ1-1 | TRBV20-1
CASRRARIAGELGEQFF | TGTGCCAGCAGACGAGCCCGAATAGCGGGAGAGTTGGGTGAGCAGTTCTTC | few | 17 | TRBD2 | TRBJ2-1 | TRBV6-2/TRBV6-3
CATSRGTDTQYF | TGTGCCACCAGCAGGGGCACAGATACGCAGTATTTT | NA | 12 | NA | TRBJ2-3 | TRBV15
CASSYQAGGETQYF | TGTGCCAGCAGCTATCAAGCGGGAGGAGAGACCCAGTACTTC | many | 14 | TRBD2 | TRBJ2-5 | TRBV7-2
CASSLLGGRAYNEQFF | TGTGCCAGCAGTCTCTTGGGCGGGAGGGCGTACAATGAGCAGTTCTTC | NA | 16 | TRBD2 | TRBJ2-1 | TRBV27
CASSWWGLREAPDTQYF | TGTGCCAGCAGCTGGTGGGGGTTGCGGGAAGCCCCGGATACGCAGTATTTT | NA | 17 | NA | TRBJ2-3 | TRBV5-6
CASSTWSSREKNEQYF | TGTGCCAGCAGCACGTGGTCTTCGCGGGAGAAAAACGAGCAGTACTTC | many | 16 | TRBD2 | TRBJ2-7 | TRBV7-8
CASSQDRGLAGGNEQFF | TGCGCCAGCAGCCAAGATAGGGGGCTAGCGGGAGGAAATGAGCAGTTCTTC | NA | 17 | TRBD2 | TRBJ2-1 | TRBV4-3
CASGGQAAFF | TGTGCCAGCGGGGGACAAGCAGCTTTCTTT | few | 10 | NA | TRBJ1-1 | TRBV28
CASSEGQLYGYTF | TGTGCCAGCAGCGAAGGACAGTTGTATGGCTACACCTTC | many | 13 | NA | TRBJ1-2 | TRBV28
CASSVSSIDTQYF | TGTGCCAGCTCAGTATCGAGCATAGATACGCAGTATTTT | many | 13 | NA | TRBJ2-3 | TRBV28
CASSRTRLGGRHSKYNEQFF | TGTGCCAGCAGCCGAACGCGTCTAGGCGGGCGACATTCTAAATACAATGAGCAGTTCTTC | many | 20 | NA | TRBJ2-1 | TRBV28
CASSLNRGYTDTQYF | TGTGCCAGCAGTTTAAATCGCGGCTACACAGATACGCAGTATTTT | NA | 15 | NA | TRBJ2-3 | TRBV28
CSARVAGANTGELFF | TGCAGTGCTAGGGTGGCGGGGGCGAACACCGGGGAGCTGTTTTTT | few | 15 | TRBD2 | TRBJ2-2 | TRBV20-1
CASGRLGELFF | TGTGCCAGCGGGCGATTGGGGGAGCTGTTTTTT | NA | 11 | NA | TRBJ2-2 | TRBV6-1
CASSLVVLAGGRSSYNEQFF | TGTGCCAGCAGCTTAGTAGTTCTAGCGGGAGGGCGGAGCTCCTACAATGAGCAGTTCTTC | many | 20 | TRBD2 | TRBJ2-1 | TRBV7-9
CASSSGVGYTF | TGTGCCAGCAGCTCAGGGGTTGGCTACACCTTC | many | 11 | NA | TRBJ1-2 | TRBV14
CASSQDLNNEQFF | TGTGCCAGCAGCCAAGATCTCAACAATGAGCAGTTCTTC | many | 13 | NA | TRBJ2-1 | TRBV3-1